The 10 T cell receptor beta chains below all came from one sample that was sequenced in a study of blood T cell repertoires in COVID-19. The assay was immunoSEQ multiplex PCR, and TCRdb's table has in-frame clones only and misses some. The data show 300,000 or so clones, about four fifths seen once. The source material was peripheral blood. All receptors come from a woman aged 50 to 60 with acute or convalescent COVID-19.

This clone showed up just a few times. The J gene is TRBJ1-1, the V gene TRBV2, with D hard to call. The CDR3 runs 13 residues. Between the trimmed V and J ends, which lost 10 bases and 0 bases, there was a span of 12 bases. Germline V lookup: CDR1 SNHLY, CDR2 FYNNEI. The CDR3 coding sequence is TGTGCCACTGCCCAGGAGGTGAACACTGAAGCTTTCTTT. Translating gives CATAQEVNTEAFF.

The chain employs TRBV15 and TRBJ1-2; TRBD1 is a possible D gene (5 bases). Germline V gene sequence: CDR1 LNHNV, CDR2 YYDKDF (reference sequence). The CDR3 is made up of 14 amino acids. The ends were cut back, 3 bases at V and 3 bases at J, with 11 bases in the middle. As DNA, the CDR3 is TGTGCCACCAGCAGGGCCGGACAAGACTATGGCTACACCTTC. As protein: CATSRAGQDYGYTF.

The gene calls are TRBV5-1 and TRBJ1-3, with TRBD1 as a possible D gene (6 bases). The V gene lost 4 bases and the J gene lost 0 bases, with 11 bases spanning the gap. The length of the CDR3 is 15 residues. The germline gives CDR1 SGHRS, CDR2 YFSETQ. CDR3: CASSTGQSSGNTIYF. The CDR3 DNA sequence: TGCGCCAGCAGCACAGGACAGAGCTCTGGAAACACCATATATTTT.

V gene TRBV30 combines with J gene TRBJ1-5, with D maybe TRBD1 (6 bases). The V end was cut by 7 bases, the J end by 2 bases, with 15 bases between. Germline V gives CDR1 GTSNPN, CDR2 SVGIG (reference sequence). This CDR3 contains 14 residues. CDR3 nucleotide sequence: TGTGCCTTCCAAACAGGGTTAGGCAATCAGCCCCAGCATTTT. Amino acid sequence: CAFQTGLGNQPQHF.

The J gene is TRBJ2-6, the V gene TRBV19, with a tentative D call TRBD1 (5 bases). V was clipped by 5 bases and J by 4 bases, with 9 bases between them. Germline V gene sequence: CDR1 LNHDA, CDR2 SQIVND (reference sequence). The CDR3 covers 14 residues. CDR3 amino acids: CASSPGSGANVLTF. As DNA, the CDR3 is TGTGCCAGTAGTCCAGGGTCAGGGGCCAACGTCCTGACTTTC.

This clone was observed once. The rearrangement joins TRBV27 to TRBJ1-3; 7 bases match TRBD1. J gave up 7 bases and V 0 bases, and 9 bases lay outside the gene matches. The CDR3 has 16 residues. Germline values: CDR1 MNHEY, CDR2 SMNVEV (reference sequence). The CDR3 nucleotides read TGTGCCAGCAGTTTATCGATGAGACAGGGCTGGAACACCATATATTTT. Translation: CASSLSMRQGWNTIYF.

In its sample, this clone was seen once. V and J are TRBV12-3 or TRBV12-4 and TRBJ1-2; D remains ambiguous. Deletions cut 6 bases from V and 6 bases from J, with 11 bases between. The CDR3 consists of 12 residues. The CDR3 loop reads CASSSEGNGYTF. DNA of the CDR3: TGTGCCAGCAGCTCCGAGGGTAATGGCTACACCTTC.

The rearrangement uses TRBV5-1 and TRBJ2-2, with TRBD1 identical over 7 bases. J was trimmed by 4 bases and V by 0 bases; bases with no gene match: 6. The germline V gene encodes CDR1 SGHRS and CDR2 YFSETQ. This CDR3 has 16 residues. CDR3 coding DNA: TGCGCCAGCAGCTTGGAGTCAGGGGGTGGCACCGGGGAGCTGTTTTTT. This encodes CASSLESGGGTGELFF.

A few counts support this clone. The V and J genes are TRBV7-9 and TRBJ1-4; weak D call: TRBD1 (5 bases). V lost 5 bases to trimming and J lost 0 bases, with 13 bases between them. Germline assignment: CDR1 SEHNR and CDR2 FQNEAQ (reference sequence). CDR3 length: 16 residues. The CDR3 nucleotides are TGTGCCAGCAGCCCAAAGGGGTACGCAACTAATGAAAAACTGTTTTTT. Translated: CASSPKGYATNEKLFF.

The CDR3 DNA follows: TGTGCCTGGAGAGGACAGCCAAACACTGAAGCTTTCTTT. It translates to CAWRGQPNTEAFF. This chain joins TRBV30 and TRBJ1-1; a possible D gene is TRBD1 (6 bases). With 3 bases removed from V and 2 bases from J, the gap between germline ends came to 10 bases. Looked up from germline, CDR1 is GTSNPN and CDR2 is SVGIG (reference sequence). The CDR3 has 13 residues.